This passage covers 25 T cell receptor beta chains from one sample sequenced in a study of blood T cell repertoires in COVID-19. Clones were read by immunoSEQ multiplex PCR, and TCRdb kept only the in-frame ones, dropping some. The repertoire has a few hundred thousand clones, around 87% of them found once; the top ten carry about 3.5%. The specimen was peripheral blood. These receptors all stem from a young man with active or convalescent COVID-19.

The count of this clone is one. J is TRBJ2-7 and V is TRBV28; TRBD1 agrees at 8 bases. The germline gives CDR1 MDHEN, CDR2 SYDVKM. The junction had 11 bases not matched to a gene; V was cut back by 4 bases and J by 6 bases. CDR3 size: 15 residues. In DNA form, the CDR3 reads TGTGCCAGCAGTTCGGACAGGGTCGAAGTGGGCGAGCAGTACTTC. Amino acid sequence: CASSSDRVEVGEQYF. The full variable domain, in which reference TRBV28 and TRBJ2-7 provide the parts outside the CDR3, is DVKVTQSSRYLVKRTGEKVFLECVQDMDHENMFWYRQDPGLGLRLIYFSYDVKMKEKGDIPEGYSVSREKKERFSLILESASTNQTSMYLCASSSDRVEVGEQYFGPGTRLTVT.

The chain has TRBV7-2 and TRBJ2-7; unclear D gene. The CDR3 contains 15 residues. The V and J ends lost 0 bases and 5 bases respectively, with 14 bases between them. Germline V gene data show CDR1 as SGHTA and CDR2 as FQGNSA. The CDR3 sequence is CASSLAANPRDEQYF. The CDR3 DNA follows: TGTGCCAGCAGCTTAGCGGCCAACCCTCGGGACGAGCAGTACTTC.

The chain has TRBV5-4 and TRBJ2-2, with 7 bases lining up with TRBD2. The J segment lost 4 bases and the V segment lost 7 bases, leaving 7 bases of the junction unmatched. Germline V gene lookup returns CDR1 SGHNT and CDR2 YYREEE (reference sequence). CDR3 length equals 14 residues. The CDR3 DNA reads as TGTGCCAGCCGGGGAGGGTCGGGCACCGGGGAGCTGTTTTTT. Its protein product is CASRGGSGTGELFF.

The chain couples TRBV30 to TRBJ2-7; 10 bases agree with TRBD1. The germline CDR1 and CDR2 sequences are GTSNPN and SVGIG (reference sequence). V shed 0 bases and J 12 bases; nucleotides not matched to a gene: 5. This CDR3 has 12 residues. The CDR3 region is CAWSVLGQGLYF. The CDR3 DNA follows: TGTGCCTGGAGTGTATTGGGACAGGGGCTGTACTTC.

The chain employs TRBV27 and TRBJ1-5, with a possible D match to TRBD1 (5 bases). Germline V lookup: CDR1 MNHEY, CDR2 SMNVEV (reference sequence). The germline V and J ends were trimmed by 2 bases and 2 bases, with 13 bases remaining between them. This CDR3 contains 16 residues. The CDR3 DNA follows: TGTGCCAGCAGTTTAGGGGCGCCGGGTGGCAATCAGCCCCAGCATTTT. Translating gives CASSLGAPGGNQPQHF.

V usage is TRBV7-9 and J usage is TRBJ1-2; TRBD1 matches at 12 bases. The CDR3 loop spans 16 amino acids. Germline-derived CDR1 and CDR2 are SEHNR and FQNEAQ (reference sequence). Trimming cost V 4 bases and J 8 bases; bases outside gene matches: 11. The CDR3 reads CASSSTGTGGSWGYTF. The DNA for the CDR3 is TGTGCCAGCAGCTCCACCGGGACAGGGGGCTCGTGGGGCTACACCTTC. The complete variable domain, with remaining parts taken from reference TRBV7-9 and TRBJ1-2, reads DTGVSQNPRHKITKRGQNVTFRCDPISEHNRLYWYRQTLGQGPEFLTYFQNEAQLEKSRLLSDRFSAERPKGSFSTLEIQRTEQGDSAMYLCASSSTGTGGSWGYTFGSGTRLTVV.

V and J are TRBV11-2 and TRBJ1-6; perhaps TRBD1 as D (5 bases). Between the trimmed V and J ends, which lost 2 bases and 9 bases, there was a span of 11 bases. The CDR3 covers 14 residues. The germline V gene encodes CDR1 SGHAT and CDR2 FQNNGV. CDR3 bases: TGTGCCAGCAGCTTAAACAGGAGGGCTTCACCCCTCCACTTT. Its protein product is CASSLNRRASPLHF.

V usage is TRBV29-1 and J usage is TRBJ1-2; D is unresolved. The CDR3 length is 14 residues. With 6 bases removed from V and 4 bases from J, the gap between germline ends came to 18 bases. CDR1 and CDR2 (germline): SQVTM, ANQGSEA. CDR3 DNA sequence: TGCAGCGTCAACTACTACCAAGCGGCCTATGGCTACACCTTC. As protein: CSVNYYQAAYGYTF.

In its sample, this clone was seen a few times. The chain combines TRBV12-3 or TRBV12-4 with TRBJ2-7, with a weak D call TRBD2 (5 bases). This CDR3 region has 12 residues. V was clipped by 5 bases and J by 0 bases, with 5 bases between them. In DNA, the CDR3 is TGTGCCAGCAGTACTAGCTCCTACGAGCAGTACTTC. Encoded protein: CASSTSSYEQYF.

This CDR3 reads CASSQDWGPTYGYTF. CDR3 bases: TGTGCCAGCAGCCAAGACTGGGGCCCGACCTATGGCTACACCTTC. V and J are TRBV3-1 (or the pseudogene TRBV3-2) and TRBJ1-2; D may be TRBD1 (5 bases). The V end lost 0 bases, the J end lost 4 bases, and 12 bases lay between the germline ends. The length of the CDR3 is 15 residues. Germline assignment: CDR1 LGHDT and CDR2 YNNKEL (reference sequence).

The gene calls are TRBV28 and TRBJ2-3, with a weak D call TRBD2 (6 bases). Trimming shortened V by 10 bases and J by 7 bases, and 21 bases separated the two germline ends. Per the germline V gene, CDR1 is MDHEN and CDR2 is SYDVKM. This CDR3 region has 14 residues. CDR3 sequence reads: CATLGETSTHTQYF. The DNA of the CDR3 is TGTGCCACCCTTGGAGAGACTAGTACCCATACGCAGTATTTT.

The chain is built from TRBV5-1 and TRBJ2-1, with 10 bases identical to TRBD2. CDR3 size: 17 residues. Trimming removed 1 base from V and 8 bases from J; junction bases left unmatched: 12. Germline V gene lookup returns CDR1 SGHRS and CDR2 YFSETQ. The CDR3 bases are TGCGCCAGCAGCTTGCAACCCCAGCGGGGGGGATGGGATGAGCAGTTCTTC. This gives the protein CASSLQPQRGGWDEQFF.

The V gene is TRBV28, the J gene TRBJ1-5; D unclear. Trimming removed 2 bases from V and 7 bases from J, with 15 bases in between. The length of the CDR3 is 15 residues. Germline CDR1 is MDHEN and CDR2 is SYDVKM. The CDR3, as DNA: TGTGCCAGCAGTTTAAATTCCCTTGGTGGCCAGCCCCAGCATTTT. This sequence encodes CASSLNSLGGQPQHF.

This chain connects TRBV6-5 to TRBJ1-3; D remains unclear. The germline V gene has CDR1 MNHEY and CDR2 SVGAGI. The germline V and J ends were trimmed by 8 bases and 4 bases, with 12 bases remaining between them. The CDR3 is 13 residues long. The CDR3 sequence is CASRMGAGNTIYF. CDR3 sequence (DNA): TGTGCCAGCCGCATGGGCGCCGGAAACACCATATATTTT.

The chain recombines TRBV11-2 with TRBJ2-1; 12 nucleotides align to TRBD2. Germline CDR1 and CDR2: SGHAT and FQNNGV. Germline trimming cut 6 bases from V and 9 bases from J; bases unmatched to any gene: 12. This CDR3 comprises 16 residues. The CDR3 DNA sequence: TGTGCCAGCAGTCAGGAGACTAGCGGGGGAAGGAGTGAGCAGTTCTTC. This translates into CASSQETSGGRSEQFF.

J is TRBJ2-5 and V is TRBV14, with 10 bases identical to TRBD1. The CDR3 has 15 amino acids. V was pared by 4 bases and J by 5 bases, with 7 bases of the junction left unmatched. In germline, CDR1 is SGHDN, CDR2 FVKESK. Here the CDR3 DNA reads TGTGCCAGCAGCCCCGGGACAGGGGTGATCGAGACCCAGTACTTC. This encodes CASSPGTGVIETQYF.

The sample holds a few counts of this clone. The chain carries TRBV3-1 (or the pseudogene TRBV3-2) and TRBJ1-5, with D perhaps TRBD1 (5 bases). The CDR3 consists of 16 residues. V gave up 0 bases and J gave up 9 bases, with 18 bases separating them. The germline V gene has CDR1 LGHDT and CDR2 YNNKEL (reference sequence). CDR3 sequence: CASSQDLQAGGRPQHF. CDR3 nucleotide sequence: TGTGCCAGCAGCCAAGATTTACAGGCCGGGGGGAGGCCCCAGCATTTT.

This chain links TRBV5-5 with TRBJ2-2; D possibly corresponds to TRBD1 (6 bases). In germline, CDR1 is SGHKS, CDR2 YYEKEE (reference sequence). Trimming stripped 4 bases from V and 1 base from J, with 17 bases between. This CDR3 region has 17 residues. As DNA, the CDR3 is TGTGCCAGCAGCGGGGGCACAGGGACCTTGAACACCGGGGAGCTGTTTTTT. It codes for CASSGGTGTLNTGELFF.

In its sample, this clone was seen a few times. The V gene is TRBV6-6, the J gene TRBJ1-5, with TRBD1 identical over 7 bases. The CDR3 sequence is 14 residues long. Germline CDR1 reads MNHNY; CDR2 reads SVGAGI (reference sequence). Unmatched junction bases numbered 8, after V lost 6 bases and J lost 6 bases. CDR3 loop: CASRDGTEGQPQHF. CDR3 DNA: TGTGCCAGCAGGGATGGGACAGAGGGTCAGCCCCAGCATTTT.

V and J are TRBV28 and TRBJ2-7; 9 bases are shared with TRBD1. The germline CDR1 and CDR2 sequences are MDHEN and SYDVKM. This CDR3 has 14 amino acids. J was trimmed by 2 bases and V by 6 bases; bases with no gene match: 5. CDR3 sequence reads: CASSTGQGTYEQYF. CDR3 in DNA: TGTGCCAGCAGCACGGGACAGGGTACCTACGAGCAGTACTTC.

The chain carries TRBV28 and TRBJ2-1; TRBD2 agrees at 10 bases. The J segment lost 0 bases and the V segment lost 9 bases, leaving 5 bases of the junction unmatched. The CDR3 contains 15 residues. The V gene's germline CDR1 is MDHEN and CDR2 SYDVKM. For the CDR3, the DNA is TGTGCCAGGGTACTAGCGGGGTTCTCCTACAATGAGCAGTTCTTC. Its protein is CARVLAGFSYNEQFF.

The V gene is TRBV10-3, the J gene TRBJ2-3; D not certain. CDR1 and CDR2 (germline): ENHRY, SYGVKD. V lost 1 base and J lost 5, with 10 bases in between. The CDR3 spans 14 residues. Here the CDR3 DNA reads TGTGCCATCAGTGAGTTCGGCGGAAGAGATACGCAGTATTTT. This translates into CAISEFGGRDTQYF.

The rearrangement uses TRBV6-5 and TRBJ2-1, with 7 bases lining up with TRBD1. Germline V gene sequence: CDR1 MNHEY, CDR2 SVGAGI. The junction had 5 bases not matched to a gene; V was cut back by 5 bases and J by 7 bases. The CDR3 length is 13 residues. This chain's CDR3 is CASSRTGTNEQFF. The CDR3 region has the DNA TGTGCCAGCAGTCGGACAGGTACGAATGAGCAGTTCTTC.

The chain employs TRBV2 and TRBJ2-7; D might be TRBD1 (5 bases). Trimming left V 2 bases short and J 0 bases short, with 11 bases between. The CDR3 is 15 amino acids. Per germline, CDR1 SNHLY and CDR2 FYNNEI. CDR3 DNA sequence: TGTGCCAGCAGTGAACGAGGACAACTCTCCTACGAGCAGTACTTC. Translation gives CASSERGQLSYEQYF.

This clone was detected only once. V usage is TRBV6-6 and J usage is TRBJ2-4; 9 bases fit TRBD2. Germline V gene lookup returns CDR1 MNHNY and CDR2 SVGAGI (reference sequence). The V gene end was trimmed by 6 bases and the J gene end by 8 bases; junction bases not matched to a gene: 5. The CDR3 is 13 residues long. CDR3 sequence (DNA): TGTGCCAGCAGCCCACAGCGGGGGGACATTCAGTACTTC. It codes for CASSPQRGDIQYF.